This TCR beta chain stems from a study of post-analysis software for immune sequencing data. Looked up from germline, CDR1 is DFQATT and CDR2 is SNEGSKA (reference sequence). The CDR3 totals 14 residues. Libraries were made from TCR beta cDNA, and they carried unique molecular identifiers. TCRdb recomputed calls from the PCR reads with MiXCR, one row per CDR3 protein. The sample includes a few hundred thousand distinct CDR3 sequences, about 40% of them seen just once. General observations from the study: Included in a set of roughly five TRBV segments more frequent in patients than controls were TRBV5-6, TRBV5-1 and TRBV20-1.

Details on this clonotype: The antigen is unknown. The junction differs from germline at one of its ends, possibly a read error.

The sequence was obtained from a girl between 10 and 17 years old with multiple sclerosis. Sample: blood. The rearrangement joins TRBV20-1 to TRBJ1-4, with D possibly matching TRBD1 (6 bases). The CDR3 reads CGAISGATNEKLFF. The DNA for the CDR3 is TGCGGTGCAATCTCAGGGGCAACTAATGAAAAACTGTTTTTT.